These 2 T cell receptor beta chains share one sample of origin, sequenced in a study of CD8 T cells in ankylosing spondylitis. Each CDR3 protein gets one entry after TCRdb re-called the 5' RACE reads with MiXCR. Of around 130,000 distinct CDR3 sequences listed, around 7% are singletons. Material: blood, either unsorted or a sorted T cell fraction (not recorded which). Receptors were obtained from a male donor with ankylosing spondylitis or in good health (not recorded which).

In this sample, this clonotype turned up many times. V and J are TRBV20-1 and TRBJ2-1; D is perhaps TRBD1 or TRBD2 (5 bases each). The CDR3 is made up of 13 amino acids. Germline values: CDR1 DFQATT, CDR2 SNEGSKA (reference sequence). The V end lost 0 bases, the J end lost 10 bases, and 13 bases lay between the germline ends. DNA of the CDR3: TGCAGTGCTAGAGACACTAGTCGGGGCGAGCAGTTCTTC. It specifies CSARDTSRGEQFF.

This clonotype was seen many times. The V and J genes are TRBV5-1 and TRBJ2-5; no reliable D call. The V end was cut by 0 bases, the J end by 3 bases, with 6 bases between. Looked up from germline, CDR1 is SGHRS and CDR2 is YFSETQ. This CDR3 is built from 13 residues. The CDR3 protein is CASSLAAEETQYF. CDR3 nucleotides: TGCGCCAGCAGCTTGGCCGCGGAAGAGACCCAGTACTTC.